This T cell receptor (beta chain) was sequenced for a study of cytomegalovirus exposure and HLA in healthy donors. The CDR3 is 16 residues long. V lost 2 bases, J lost 4 bases, and 10 bases stayed unmatched. Germline V CDR1 and CDR2: WNHNN, SYGVQD (reference sequence). The PCR employed 60 Vbeta primers together with 13 Jbeta primers. Clones were read by immunoSEQ multiplex PCR, and TCRdb kept only the in-frame ones, dropping some. The profile shows roughly 100,000 clones, roughly 79% of them singletons. Specimen: PBMCs. The TCR sequence derives from a man aged 35 to 55 in good health and CMV-seronegative. The chain is built from TRBV10-1 and TRBJ2-5; TRBD1 matches 7 bases. The CDR3 coding sequence is TGCGCCAGCAGTGAGGGGACAGTTACATGGGGAGAGACCCAGTACTTC. It specifies CASSEGTVTWGETQYF.